What follows describes a single TCR beta chain. The CDR3 spans 16 residues. V gave up 2 bases and J gave up 1 base; unmatched junction bases: 7. From germline, CDR1 is SGDLS and CDR2 YYNGEE. This entry belongs to a study of blood T cell repertoires in COVID-19. Study details: From the United States, Italy and Spain came samples of acute and convalescent COVID-19. From T cells, B-cell-depleted T cells, or PBMCs came the material, which was cDNA or gDNA.

Only in-frame clones appear in the TCRdb table, and some are missing; sequencing was by immunoSEQ multiplex PCR. The sample records about 150,000 clones, around 86% being singletons. Sequenced: peripheral blood. This clonotype was obtained from a man between 65 and 80 years old with acute or convalescent COVID-19. The chain combines TRBV9 with TRBJ2-3, with 7 bases aligning to TRBD2. The CDR3 nucleotides are TGTGCCAGCAGCGTCCGTCTGGCGGGAGGCACAGATACGCAGTATTTT. Protein sequence: CASSVRLAGGTDTQYF.